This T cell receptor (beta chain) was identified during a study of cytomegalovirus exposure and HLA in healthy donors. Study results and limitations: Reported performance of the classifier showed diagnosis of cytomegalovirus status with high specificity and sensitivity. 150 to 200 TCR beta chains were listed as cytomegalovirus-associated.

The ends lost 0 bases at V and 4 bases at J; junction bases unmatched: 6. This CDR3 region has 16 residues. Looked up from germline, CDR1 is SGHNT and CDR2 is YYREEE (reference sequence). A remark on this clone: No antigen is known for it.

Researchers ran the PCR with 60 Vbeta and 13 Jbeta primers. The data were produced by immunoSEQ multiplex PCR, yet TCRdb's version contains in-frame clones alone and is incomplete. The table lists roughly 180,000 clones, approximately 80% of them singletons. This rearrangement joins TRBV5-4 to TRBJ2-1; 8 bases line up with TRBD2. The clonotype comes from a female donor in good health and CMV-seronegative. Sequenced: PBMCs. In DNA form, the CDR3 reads TGTGCCAGCAGCTTGGGATTAACGGGGGGGTACAATGAGCAGTTCTTC. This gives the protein CASSLGLTGGYNEQFF.